What follows describes a single TCR beta chain. Its antigen has not been determined. Base-call qualities are not available, and no considerably larger clone is one nucleotide away. Looking up the germline V gene yields CDR1 SGHTA and CDR2 FQGNSA. From the cysteine up to the phenylalanine, the CDR3 has a length of 12 residues. The DNA shown is the 36-base CDR3, in frame from base 1. Deletion took 5 bases off V and 5 bases off J, with a span of 9 bases between the germline ends. At one collaborating source in Seattle, patients were enrolled during active infection and were followed longitudinally through the course of disease. Whole blood was collected in K2EDTA tubes by collaborating institutions according to the institutions' own protocols. Collaborator samples were shipped for TCRbeta analysis as frozen whole blood, isolated PBMCs, or DNA extracted from either sample type. This record comes from a study of blood T cell repertoires in COVID-19 (dated by TCRdb to 2018 to 2020). Turning to the overall study: Samples from collaborators originated in the United States, Italy and Spain and spanned both the acute and convalescent phases of COVID-19. The prospective study material was composed of cDNA or gDNA derived from T cells, B-cell-depleted T cells, or PBMCs. Deeply sampled blood TCRbeta repertoires from subjects exposed to, actively infected with, or recovered from COVID-19 were included in the dataset. The repertoires were made available in a free public database intended to serve as a resource for research on the immune response to SARS-CoV-2. The samples were drawn from the first 160 participants of the ongoing ImmuneRACE study and from some 1,300 subjects provided by 6 global collaborators. Sample metadata almost always included a de-identified subject ID, COVID-19 status, age in years and sex. Where HLA class I and class II types were available, the types were taken from metadata supplied by the sample provider, not from assay-based typing.

The immunoSEQ Assay, a bias-controlled multiplex PCR, was used to amplify TCRbeta CDR3 regions from genomic DNA. Turning to the authors' computational methods: The number of nucleated cells in each sample was estimated from the amplification of reference gene primers within the assay. To quantify the absolute abundance of each unique TCRbeta CDR3 rearrangement, sequence reads were collapsed and filtered. Productive Simpson clonality was computed per sample as the square root of Simpson's diversity index over productive rearrangements. Entries here come from immuneACCESS through TCRdb and include only in-frame sequences with V and J called. Some clones fail to appear in such tables; in the studies checked, an unresolved V gene covers under half of the shortfall, and the cause of the remainder is unknown. V and J calls and clone size follow that table, whereas D and trimming were derived from the DNA. The sample contains roughly 150,000 clones, 80% to 90% of them found a single time. Clones ranked in the top ten supply around 2.7% of the sample.

Broad study findings and their caveats: The quantity of clinical and demographic metadata differed by source and by participant and was supplied without curation.

In this chain, TRBV7-2 is recombined with TRBJ2-5; a weak D assignment points to TRBD2 (5 bases agree). The clonotype comes from a woman older than 75 with COVID-19, enrolled during active disease. The specimen was peripheral blood. The CDR3 region has the sequence CASSPRRETQYF. The bases are TGTGCCAGCAGCCCAAGGAGGGAGACCCAGTACTTC.